This note documents a single T cell receptor beta chain sequence. This specimen comes from a study of PD-1 blockade in classical Hodgkin lymphoma. CDR3 length equals 16 residues. Germline V CDR1 and CDR2: MNHNS, SASEGT. V lost 4 bases and J lost 11; bases outside the gene matches: 15. The table came from immunoSEQ multiplex PCR; TCRdb's copy has only in-frame clones and leaves some out. The sample consists of about 40,000 clones, about two thirds of them appearing once. All patients relapsed after autologous stem cell transplantation, and brentuximab vedotin exposure varied. The best responses consisted of complete response, partial response or progressive disease.

This chain connects TRBV6-1 to TRBJ2-1, with 9 positions matching TRBD1. The sequence derives from a human donor with classical Hodgkin lymphoma. Sample: peripheral blood mononuclear cells (PBMCs), taken at baseline. This CDR3 is CASSGPGTGKGGKQFF. CDR3 nucleotide sequence: TGTGCCAGCAGTGGACCTGGGACAGGGAAAGGGGGGAAGCAGTTCTTC.